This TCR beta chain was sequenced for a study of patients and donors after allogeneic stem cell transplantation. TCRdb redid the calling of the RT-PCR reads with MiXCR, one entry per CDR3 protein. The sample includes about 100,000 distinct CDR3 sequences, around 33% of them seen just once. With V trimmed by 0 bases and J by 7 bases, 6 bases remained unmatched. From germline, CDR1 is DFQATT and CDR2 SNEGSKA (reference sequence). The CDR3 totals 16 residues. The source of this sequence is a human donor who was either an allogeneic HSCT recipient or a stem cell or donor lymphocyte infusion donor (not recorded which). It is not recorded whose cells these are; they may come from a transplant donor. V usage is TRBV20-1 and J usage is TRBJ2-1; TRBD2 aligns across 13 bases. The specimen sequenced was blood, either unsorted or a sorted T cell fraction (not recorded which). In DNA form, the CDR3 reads TGCAGTGCTAGAGATCAGGGGACTAGCGGGATTAATGAGCAGTTCTTC. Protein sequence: CSARDQGTSGINEQFF.